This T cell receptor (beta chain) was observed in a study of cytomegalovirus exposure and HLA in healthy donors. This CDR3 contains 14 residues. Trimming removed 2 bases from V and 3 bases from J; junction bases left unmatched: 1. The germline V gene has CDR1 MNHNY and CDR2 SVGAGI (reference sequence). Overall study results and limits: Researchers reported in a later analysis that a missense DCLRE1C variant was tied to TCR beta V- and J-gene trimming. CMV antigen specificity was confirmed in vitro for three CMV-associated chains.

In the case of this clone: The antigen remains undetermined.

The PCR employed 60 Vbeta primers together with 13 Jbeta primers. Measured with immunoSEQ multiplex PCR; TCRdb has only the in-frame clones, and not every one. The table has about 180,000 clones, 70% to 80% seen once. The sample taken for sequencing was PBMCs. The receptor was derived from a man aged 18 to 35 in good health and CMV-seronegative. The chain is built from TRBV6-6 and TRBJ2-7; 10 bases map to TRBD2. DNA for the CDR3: TGTGCCAGCAGTTACCAGCGGGAGGGCTACGAGCAGTACTTC. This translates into CASSYQREGYEQYF.